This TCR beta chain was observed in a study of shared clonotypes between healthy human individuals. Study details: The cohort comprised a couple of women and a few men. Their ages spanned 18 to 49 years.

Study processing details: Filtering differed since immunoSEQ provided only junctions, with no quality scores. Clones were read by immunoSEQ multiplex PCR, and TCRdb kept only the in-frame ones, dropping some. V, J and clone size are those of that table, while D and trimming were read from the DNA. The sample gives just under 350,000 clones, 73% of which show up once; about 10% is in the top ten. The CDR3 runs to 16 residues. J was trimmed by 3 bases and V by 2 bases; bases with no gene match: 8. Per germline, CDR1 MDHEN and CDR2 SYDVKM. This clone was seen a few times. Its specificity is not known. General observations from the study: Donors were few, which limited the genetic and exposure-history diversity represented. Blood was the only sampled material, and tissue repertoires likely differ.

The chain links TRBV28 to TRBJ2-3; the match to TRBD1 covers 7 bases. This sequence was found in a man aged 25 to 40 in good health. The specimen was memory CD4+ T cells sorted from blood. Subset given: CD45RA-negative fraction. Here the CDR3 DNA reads TGTGCCAGCAGTTTAATGGGTCGACAGGGAACAGATACGCAGTATTTT. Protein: CASSLMGRQGTDTQYF. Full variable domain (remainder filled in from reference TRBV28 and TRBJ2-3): DVKVTQSSRYLVKRTGEKVFLECVQDMDHENMFWYRQDPGLGLRLIYFSYDVKMKEKGDIPEGYSVSREKKERFSLILESASTNQTSMYLCASSLMGRQGTDTQYFGPGTRLTVL.